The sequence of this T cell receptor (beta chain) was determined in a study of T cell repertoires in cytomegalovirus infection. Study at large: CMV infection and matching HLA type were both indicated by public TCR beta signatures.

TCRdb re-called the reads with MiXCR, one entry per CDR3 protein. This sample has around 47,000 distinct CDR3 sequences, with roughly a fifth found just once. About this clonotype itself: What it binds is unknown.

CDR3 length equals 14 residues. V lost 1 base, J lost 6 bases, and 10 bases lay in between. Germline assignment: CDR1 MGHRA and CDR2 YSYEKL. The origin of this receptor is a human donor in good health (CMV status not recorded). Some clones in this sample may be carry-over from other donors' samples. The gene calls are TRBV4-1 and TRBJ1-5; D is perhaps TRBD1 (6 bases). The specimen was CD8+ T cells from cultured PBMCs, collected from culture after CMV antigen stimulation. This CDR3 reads CASSQAEGGQPQHF. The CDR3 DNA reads TGCGCCAGCAGCCAAGCCGAGGGGGGTCAGCCCCAGCATTTT.